This T cell receptor beta chain was sequenced in a study of chemoradiotherapy in HPV16-positive cancers. Study-wide points: HPV-responsive T-cell expansion during chemoradiotherapy was linked to improved recurrence-free survival in HPV16-positive patients. Candidate HPV-specific clones and E7-related TCR motifs grew in tumor during treatment.

Clones were read by immunoSEQ multiplex PCR, and TCRdb kept only the in-frame ones, dropping some. This sample has around 53,000 clones; about 88% occur once, and the top ten carry about 3.5%. Concerning this clone: The antigen remains undetermined.

Over chemoradiotherapy, repertoires were sampled more than once. V was clipped by 5 bases and J by 6 bases; unmatched bases: 9. This CDR3 is built from 15 residues. CDR1 is MDHEN and CDR2 is SYDVKM in the germline V gene. V usage is TRBV28 and J usage is TRBJ2-1, with 8 bases lining up with TRBD1. This sequence was found in a human donor with HPV-associated anogenital cancer. Sequencing used blood, obtained from a patient who underwent chemoradiotherapy. CDR3 protein: CASSPPGTGSNEQFF. The CDR3 DNA is TGTGCCAGCAGTCCTCCCGGGACAGGCAGCAATGAGCAGTTCTTC.